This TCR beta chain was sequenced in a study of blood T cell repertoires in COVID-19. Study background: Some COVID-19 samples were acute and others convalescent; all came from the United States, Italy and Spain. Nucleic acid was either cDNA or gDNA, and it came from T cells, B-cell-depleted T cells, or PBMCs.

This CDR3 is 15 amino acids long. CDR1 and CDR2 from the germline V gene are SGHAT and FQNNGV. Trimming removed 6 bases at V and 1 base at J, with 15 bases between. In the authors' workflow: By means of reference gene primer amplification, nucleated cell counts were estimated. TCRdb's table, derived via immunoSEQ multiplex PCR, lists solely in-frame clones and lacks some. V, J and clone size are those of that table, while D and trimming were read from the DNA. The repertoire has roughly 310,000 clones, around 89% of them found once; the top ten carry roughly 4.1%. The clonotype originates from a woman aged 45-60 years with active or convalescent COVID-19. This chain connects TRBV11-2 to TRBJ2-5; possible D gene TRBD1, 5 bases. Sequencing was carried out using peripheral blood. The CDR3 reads CASRGLTGRQETQYF. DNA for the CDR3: TGTGCCAGCAGGGGGCTCACAGGCCGCCAAGAGACCCAGTACTTC.